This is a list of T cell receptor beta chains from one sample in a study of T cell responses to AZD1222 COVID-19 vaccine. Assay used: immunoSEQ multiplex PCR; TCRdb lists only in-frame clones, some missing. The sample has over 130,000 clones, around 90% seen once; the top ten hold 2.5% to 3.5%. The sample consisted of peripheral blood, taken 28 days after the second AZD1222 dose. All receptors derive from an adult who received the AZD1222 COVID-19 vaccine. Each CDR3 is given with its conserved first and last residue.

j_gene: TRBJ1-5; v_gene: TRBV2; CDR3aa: CASSEARHPYEPNQPQHF
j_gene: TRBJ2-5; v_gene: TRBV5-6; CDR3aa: CASSLGLSQETQYF
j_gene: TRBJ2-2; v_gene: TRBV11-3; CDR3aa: CASSLYGREAAGELFF
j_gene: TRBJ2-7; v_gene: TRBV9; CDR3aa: CASSATSGSYEQYF
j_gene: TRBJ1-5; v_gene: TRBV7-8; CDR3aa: CASSPRQGPLYSNQPQHF
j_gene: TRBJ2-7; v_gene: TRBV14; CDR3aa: CASSRSGQGAYEQYF
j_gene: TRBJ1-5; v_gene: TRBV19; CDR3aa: CASSIGEEQPQHF
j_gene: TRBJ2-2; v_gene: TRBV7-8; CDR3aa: CASSLVGTGVGGELFF
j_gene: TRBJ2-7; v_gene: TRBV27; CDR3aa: CASTETGSSYEQYF
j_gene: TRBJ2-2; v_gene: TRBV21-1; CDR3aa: CASSPPKWDRNTGELFF
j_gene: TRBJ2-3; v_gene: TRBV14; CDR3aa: CASSQGTKDTQYF
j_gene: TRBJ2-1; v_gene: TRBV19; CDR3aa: CASKEGADYNEQFF
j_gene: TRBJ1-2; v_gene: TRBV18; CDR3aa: CASSRDREANYGYTF
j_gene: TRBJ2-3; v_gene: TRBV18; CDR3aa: CASSPLEGDTQYF
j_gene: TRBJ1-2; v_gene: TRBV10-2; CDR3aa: CASSSGTRNTF
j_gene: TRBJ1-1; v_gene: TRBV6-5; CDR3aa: CASSPGGPATEAFF